A selection of T cell receptor beta chains follows, all from one sample in a study of regulatory T cells in long-lasting Graves disease. TCRdb re-called the multiplex PCR reads with MiXCR, one entry per CDR3 protein. The sample has over 200,000 distinct CDR3 sequences, 18% seen once; the top ten hold roughly a fifth. The material was peripheral blood mononuclear cells (PBMCs), obtained at new diagnosis, from a patient treated with antithyroid drugs. Receptors were obtained from a female donor with Graves disease. Each CDR3 is given with its conserved first and last residue. A D gene is named only where the DNA matches it firmly. Part of the rows lack a size; the others show once, few, many or a class for expanded clones.

cdr3_length j_call v_call d_call clone_size cdr3_nt cdr3_aa
13 TRBJ1-2 TRBV12-3/TRBV12-4 NA many TGTGCCAGCAGTAGGTCCGGGGGCTATGGCTACACCTTC CASSRSGGYGYTF
13 TRBJ2-7 TRBV18 NA many TGTGCCAGCTCAACGACGAGCTCCTACGAGCAGTACTTC CASSTTSSYEQYF
16 TRBJ2-3 TRBV12-3/TRBV12-4 TRBD2 few TGTGCCAGCAGTTTATTCCGGGAGGGCGGCACAGATACGCAGTATTTT CASSLFREGGTDTQYF
15 TRBJ2-2 TRBV9 NA many TGTGCCAGCAGCACGGGACTCTCGAACACCGGGGAGCTGTTTTTT CASSTGLSNTGELFF
14 TRBJ2-7 TRBV7-6 NA few TGTGCCAGCAGCCCCGGAAGCCCTGGCTACGAGCAGTACTTC CASSPGSPGYEQYF
14 TRBJ1-4 TRBV20-1 NA many TGCAGTGCTAGCCTCACGACAAGGTACGAAAAACTGTTTTTT CSASLTTRYEKLFF
16 TRBJ2-3 TRBV28 TRBD2 many TGTGCCAGCAGTTTATGGTTAGCGGGAGTCACAGATACGCAGTATTTT CASSLWLAGVTDTQYF
18 TRBJ1-5 TRBV15 NA many TGTGCCACCAGCAGAGGGAAATCACGGGGCGGGGACGGAGGGCCCCAGCATTTT CATSRGKSRGGDGGPQHF
16 TRBJ2-1 TRBV12-5 NA many TGTGCTAGTGGTTATGGGCGGCCCAGCTCCTACAATGAGCAGTTCTTC CASGYGRPSSYNEQFF
15 TRBJ2-2 TRBV6-1 NA many TGTGCCAGCAGTGAAGTGGTGAAGAACACCGGGGAGCTGTTTTTT CASSEVVKNTGELFF
10 TRBJ1-5 TRBV19 TRBD1 few TGTGCCAGTAGTATGGACAGGGTGCATTTT CASSMDRVHF
15 TRBJ2-7 TRBV6-1 TRBD2 many TGTGCCAGCAGAGGTCTAGCGGGGGGAACCTACGAGCAGTACTTC CASRGLAGGTYEQYF
16 TRBJ1-2 TRBV7-9 NA many TGTGCCAGCAGCTTAGGAGGCACGCTCGCGGGCTATGGCTACACCTTC CASSLGGTLAGYGYTF
18 TRBJ2-1 TRBV4-3 TRBD2 few TGCGCCAGCAGCCAAACATCTTCCACCGGGACTAGGTTTAATGAGCAGTTCTTC CASSQTSSTGTRFNEQFF
16 TRBJ2-1 TRBV9 NA many TGTGCCAGCAGCGTCCGATGGGCGCTAGCCCCAAATGAGCAGTTCTTC CASSVRWALAPNEQFF
14 TRBJ2-2 TRBV30 TRBD2 many TGTGCCTGGAGTCGGGAGGGCCGAGCCGGGGAGCTGTTTTTT CAWSREGRAGELFF
14 TRBJ2-2 TRBV5-1 NA many TGCGCCAGCAGCTTTGCGGTTGAGACCGGGGAGCTGTTTTTT CASSFAVETGELFF
16 TRBJ2-2 TRBV11-2 NA many TGTGCCAGCAGCTTTATATGGGGATCGAACACCGGGGAGCTGTTTTTT CASSFIWGSNTGELFF
15 TRBJ1-1 TRBV28 TRBD1 many TGTGCCAGCGGGGGGGGGGACAGCCTGAACACTGAAGCTTTCTTT CASGGGDSLNTEAFF
14 TRBJ2-5 TRBV6-5 NA many TGTGCCAGCAGTTACGGTCCGGCCCAAGAGACCCAGTACTTC CASSYGPAQETQYF
15 TRBJ1-5 TRBV19 NA many TGTGCCAGTAGTTTAGGACAGCGATTCAATCAGCCCCAGCATTTT CASSLGQRFNQPQHF
16 TRBJ2-3 TRBV7-3 TRBD2 once TGTGCCAGCAGCCCCGGACTAGAACCTTCGCAGAGGACGCAGTATTTT CASSPGLEPSQRTQYF
12 TRBJ1-6 TRBV27 NA many TGTGCCAGCAGTTTCGGGCATTCACCCCTCCACTTT CASSFGHSPLHF
14 TRBJ2-1 TRBV5-1 NA many TGCGCCAGCAGCTTGGCTGTGGGAGTTGGTGAGCAGTTCTTC CASSLAVGVGEQFF
13 TRBJ2-5 TRBV6-2/TRBV6-3 TRBD2 many TGTGCCAGCACCCGGGACTACGTGGAGACCCAGTACTTC CASTRDYVETQYF
17 TRBJ2-1 TRBV9 TRBD2 NA TGTGCCAGCAGCGAGGGACTAGCGGGAGGGGTCGACAATGAGCAGTTCTTC CASSEGLAGGVDNEQFF
13 TRBJ2-5 TRBV20-1 NA NA TGCAGTGCTAGAGACCTAGGTGGAGAGACCCAGTACTTC CSARDLGGETQYF
16 TRBJ2-7 TRBV7-8 TRBD1 many TGTGCCAGCAGCTCCCTTGGACAGGGAAACTCCTACGAGCAGTACTTC CASSSLGQGNSYEQYF
14 TRBJ2-7 TRBV7-9 NA many TGTGCCAGCAGCTTAAGGCCTAGTCTGGTCGAGCAGTACTTC CASSLRPSLVEQYF
14 TRBJ1-4 TRBV7-9 NA many TGTGCCAGCAGCTTAGGGGGGCGTCATGAAAAACTGTTTTTT CASSLGGRHEKLFF
14 TRBJ1-1 TRBV3-1 NA NA TGTGCCAGCAGCCAAGCCAAGGGGATCACTGAAGCTTTCTTT CASSQAKGITEAFF
16 TRBJ2-3 TRBV7-2 NA many TGTGCCAGCAGTTCTCCCCGGGACACCAACACAGATACGCAGTATTTT CASSSPRDTNTDTQYF
12 TRBJ1-3 TRBV6-2/TRBV6-3 NA many TGTGCCAGCAGTTACACTGCGAACACCATATATTTT CASSYTANTIYF
15 TRBJ2-2 TRBV4-3 TRBD1 few TGCGCCAGCAGCCAAGAGTTACAGGGGCCCGGGGAGCTGTTTTTT CASSQELQGPGELFF
16 TRBJ1-2 TRBV10-3 TRBD1 many TGTGCCATCACCCGGGACAGGTCCCCTTCTAACTATGGCTACACCTTC CAITRDRSPSNYGYTF
15 TRBJ1-1 TRBV18 NA many TGTGCCAGCTCACCTTTGGTGGATGGAAACACTGAAGCTTTCTTT CASSPLVDGNTEAFF
16 TRBJ2-2 TRBV4-1 TRBD2 many TGCGCCAGCAGCCAAGAGACACTAGCGATGACCGGGGAGCTGTTTTTT CASSQETLAMTGELFF
16 TRBJ2-1 TRBV20-1 TRBD2 many TGCAGTGCTCACAAGAGAGGACTAGCGGGAGGGAATGAGCAGTTCTTC CSAHKRGLAGGNEQFF
15 TRBJ2-7 TRBV9 NA many TGTGCCAGCAGCGTAGGAGTGGGAGATCTTTACGAGCAGTACTTC CASSVGVGDLYEQYF
13 TRBJ1-2 TRBV11-1 NA many TGTGCCAGCAGCTTAACCGGCTGGGGTGGCTACACCTTC CASSLTGWGGYTF
13 TRBJ2-7 TRBV10-3 TRBD1 many TGTGCCATCAGTCCGGGACAGGGGGGCGAGCAGTACTTC CAISPGQGGEQYF
15 TRBJ2-7 TRBV2 TRBD2 NA TGTGCCAGCAGTGCGGGACTAGCGGGGGGCGGCGAGCAGTACTTC CASSAGLAGGGEQYF
15 TRBJ2-1 TRBV12-3/TRBV12-4 TRBD1 many TGTGCCAGCAGTTTAGCGGGACAGGGGGACAATGAGCAGTTCTTC CASSLAGQGDNEQFF
15 TRBJ2-3 TRBV20-1 TRBD1 NA TGCAGTGCTAGAGGAGGGGACAGGGGGTTTGATACGCAGTATTTT CSARGGDRGFDTQYF
14 TRBJ2-3 TRBV10-3 NA NA TGTGCCATCAGTGCTAAGCGGAGCACAGATACGCAGTATTTT CAISAKRSTDTQYF
15 TRBJ2-5 TRBV4-1 NA many TGCGCCAGCAGCCAAGTCAATTTAGCAGGAGAGACCCAGTACTTC CASSQVNLAGETQYF
12 TRBJ2-1 TRBV2 NA NA TGTGCCAGCAGCAAATGGGCCAATGAGCAGTTCTTC CASSKWANEQFF
14 TRBJ1-2 TRBV12-3/TRBV12-4 NA many TGTGCCAGCAGTACCTATGCTGCTAACTATGGCTACACCTTC CASSTYAANYGYTF
12 TRBJ1-2 TRBV20-1 NA many TGCAGTGCTAGAGATGGGACGGGAGGCTACACCTTC CSARDGTGGYTF
14 TRBJ2-3 TRBV3-1 NA many TGTGCCAGCAGCCAAGTAGGATTCACAGATACGCAGTATTTT CASSQVGFTDTQYF
15 TRBJ2-2 TRBV28 NA many TGTGCCAGCAGTTTATGGGGGACAAGGACCGGGGAGCTGTTTTTT CASSLWGTRTGELFF
13 TRBJ2-1 TRBV2 NA many TGTGCCAGCACCGTTGATCCCTACAATGAGCAGTTCTTC CASTVDPYNEQFF
16 TRBJ2-5 TRBV18 NA NA TGTGCCAGCTCACCATTGAGTCGGGACCTCGGGGATTCCCAGTACTTC CASSPLSRDLGDSQYF
12 TRBJ1-4 TRBV29-1 NA many TGCAGCGTTTTGGCCAGCAATGAAAAACTGTTTTTT CSVLASNEKLFF
13 TRBJ1-1 TRBV7-3 TRBD1 many TGTGCCAGCAGCTTAGGACAGGGCACTGAAGCTTTCTTT CASSLGQGTEAFF
16 TRBJ2-2 TRBV3-1 NA NA TGTGCCAGCAGCCAAGATCTACAGGCGGTCACCGGGGAGCTGTTTTTT CASSQDLQAVTGELFF
16 TRBJ2-3 TRBV7-3 NA NA TGTGCCAGCAGCTTTGCGGCGGGCCTAAGCACAGATACGCAGTATTTT CASSFAAGLSTDTQYF
14 TRBJ2-5 TRBV5-1 NA many TGCGCCAGCAGCTTGGGAGCGTTCGGAGAGACCCAGTACTTC CASSLGAFGETQYF
16 TRBJ2-3 TRBV20-1 TRBD2 NA TGCAGTGCTAGCGGGAGGGCCCTAGGGCAGGCAGATACGCAGTATTTT CSASGRALGQADTQYF